A single sample gave rise to the 18 T cell receptor beta chains below, sequenced in a study of CD8 T cells in ankylosing spondylitis. TCRdb re-called the 5' RACE reads with MiXCR, one entry per CDR3 protein. The table has 31,000 or so distinct CDR3 sequences, 30% seen once. Sequenced sample: synovial fluid, either unsorted or a sorted T cell fraction (not recorded which). The receptor source for this set is a male donor with ankylosing spondylitis.

V is TRBV7-9 and J is TRBJ1-1; weak D call: TRBD1 (5 bases). The V gene lost 6 bases and the J gene lost 7 bases, with 6 bases spanning the gap. CDR3 size: 10 residues. Per germline, CDR1 SEHNR and CDR2 FQNEAQ (reference sequence). Here the CDR3 DNA reads TGTGCCAGCAGGGGGGATGAAGCTTTCTTT. Translation: CASRGDEAFF.

The chain employs TRBV12-3 or TRBV12-4 and TRBJ2-1, with D perhaps matching TRBD2 (5 bases). This CDR3 is built from 14 residues. Trimming pared 9 bases from V and 0 bases from J, leaving 12 bases between. The CDR3 region has the DNA TGTGCCAGTACCTTTGGGAGCTCCTACAATGAGCAGTTCTTC. Protein sequence: CASTFGSSYNEQFF.

V gene TRBV19 combines with J gene TRBJ1-6; the D gene is possibly TRBD1 (6 bases). Per the germline V gene, CDR1 is LNHDA and CDR2 is SQIVND (reference sequence). Deletions cut 4 bases from V and 5 bases from J, with 9 bases between. The CDR3 is 14 amino acids. The CDR3 DNA reads TGTGCCAGTAGTAGACAGGCGGATAATTCACCCCTCCACTTT. Translated: CASSRQADNSPLHF.

The gene calls are TRBV7-2 and TRBJ2-1; unclear D gene. This CDR3 is 12 amino acids long. Germline V gives CDR1 SGHTA, CDR2 FQGNSA. Trimming left V 5 bases short and J 9 bases short, with 11 bases between. The CDR3, as DNA: TGTGCCAGCAGCATAGGAGCCCGTGAGCAGTTCTTC. Translation: CASSIGAREQFF. Full variable domain (outside the CDR3, taken from reference TRBV7-2 and TRBJ2-1): GAGVSQSPSNKVTEKGKDVELRCDPISGHTALYWYRQSLGQGLEFLIYFQGNSAPDKSGLPSDRFSAERTGGSVSTLTIQRTQQEDSAVYLCASSIGAREQFFGPGTRLTVL.

This clonotype was detected a few times. The CDR3 here is CASSSTGVNQPQHF. CDR3 DNA: TGTGCCAGCAGCTCAACAGGGGTCAATCAGCCCCAGCATTTT. The J gene is TRBJ1-5, the V gene TRBV7-9; 7 nucleotides line up with TRBD1. CDR1 SEHNR and CDR2 FQNEAQ come from the germline V gene (reference sequence). J gave up 3 bases and V 4 bases, and 3 bases lay outside the gene matches. The CDR3 consists of 14 residues.

By share, this clonotype ranks as medium-sized (0.01 to 0.1%). This sequence joins TRBV5-1 and TRBJ2-7, with 11 nucleotides matching TRBD2. CDR1 and CDR2 from the germline V gene are SGHRS and YFSETQ. The CDR3 contains 14 residues. Unmatched junction bases numbered 4, after V lost 2 bases and J lost 6 bases. The CDR3 sequence: CASSFGGTSGEQYV. The CDR3 region has the DNA TGCGCCAGCAGCTTTGGCGGGACTAGCGGCGAGCAGTACGTC.

The V and J genes are TRBV25-1 and TRBJ1-3, with 8 bases aligning to TRBD1. The CDR3 sequence is 17 residues long. The V and J ends lost 6 bases and 2 bases, in that order; junction bases with no gene match: 12. Germline-derived CDR1 and CDR2 are MGHDK and SYGVNS. The CDR3 sequence: CASSYAPTGEAGNTIYF. CDR3 coding DNA: TGTGCCAGCAGCTACGCCCCGACAGGGGAGGCTGGAAACACCATATATTTT.

This sequence joins TRBV2 and TRBJ1-4; D gene unclear. Germline lookup yields CDR1 SNHLY and CDR2 FYNNEI. The CDR3 is 12 residues long. Trimming cost V 7 bases and J 7 bases, with 10 bases left between them. The chain's CDR3 is CASMWRVEKLFF. In DNA form, the CDR3 reads TGTGCCAGCATGTGGAGGGTTGAAAAACTGTTTTTT. The entire variable domain, with the rest obtained from reference TRBV2 and TRBJ1-4, is as follows: EPEVTQTPSHQVTQMGQEVILRCVPISNHLYFYWYRQILGQKVEFLVSFYNNEISEKSEIFDDQFSVERPDGSNFTLKIRSTKLEDSAMYFCASMWRVEKLFFGSGTQLSVL.

The V call is TRBV18, the J call TRBJ2-5; possible D gene TRBD1, 5 bases. Per germline, CDR1 KGHSH and CDR2 LQKENI. This CDR3 region has 15 residues. Trimming took off 3 bases at V and 5 bases at J, with 16 bases between the two ends. The CDR3 DNA is TGTGCCAGCTCACCTCGACAGTCGGGCACGGAGACCCAGTACTTC. Protein sequence: CASSPRQSGTETQYF.

The chain carries TRBV15 and TRBJ2-5; the D is unclear. The V gene lost 3 bases and the J gene lost 0 bases, with 11 bases spanning the gap. Germline V gene lookup returns CDR1 LNHNV and CDR2 YYDKDF (reference sequence). The CDR3 is made up of 15 amino acids. The CDR3, as DNA: TGTGCCACCAGCAGTTCTTCCAGGTACCAAGAGACCCAGTACTTC. Encoded protein: CATSSSSRYQETQYF.

This clonotype was seen at least ten times. This rearrangement joins TRBV7-9 to TRBJ2-3, with D hard to call. CDR3 length: 12 residues. With 5 bases removed from V and 12 bases from J, the gap between germline ends came to 15 bases. Germline V lookup: CDR1 SEHNR, CDR2 FQNEAQ (reference sequence). The CDR3 bases are TGTGCCAGCAGCCCGGTAGTCCGCTCCCAGTATTTT. Its protein product is CASSPVVRSQYF.

With respect to this clonotype: The likely explanation is a read error, given a far larger clone one base away. V usage is TRBV11-2 and J usage is TRBJ2-1; no firm D call. Germline assignment: CDR1 SGHAT and CDR2 FQNNGV. This CDR3 has 13 residues. V lost 3 bases and J lost 2, with 5 bases in between. CDR3 sequence reads: CASSLVTYNEQFF. The CDR3 DNA is TGTGCCAGCAGCTTGGTCACCTACAATGAGCAGTTCTTC.

This clonotype was counted only a few times. The chain has TRBV29-1 and TRBJ2-7; 8 nucleotides agree with TRBD2. The germline CDR1 and CDR2 sequences are SQVTM and ANQGSEA. CDR3 length: 11 amino acids. V trimming: 7 bases; J trimming: 3 bases; junction bases outside the gene matches: 2. This chain's CDR3 is CSAREGYEQYF. DNA for the CDR3: TGCAGCGCCCGGGAGGGCTACGAGCAGTACTTC.

Concerning this clonotype itself: The junction does not match germline at one end; this may be a read error. CDR3 DNA: TGTGCCAGCAGCTTATCGGCTTACAGTGAGCAGTTCTTC. It codes for CASSLSAYSEQFF. V and J are TRBV7-9 and TRBJ2-1, with unresolved D. The CDR3 runs 13 residues. The germline V gene has CDR1 SEHNR and CDR2 FQNEAQ (reference sequence).

The DNA for the CDR3 is TGTGCCAGCAGCTTAGGGTATGAGACTAGCACCAATGAGCAGTTCTTC. Amino acids: CASSLGYETSTNEQFF. The gene calls are TRBV13 and TRBJ2-1; 7 bases line up with TRBD2. The CDR3 sequence is 16 residues long. J lost 6 bases, V lost 0 bases, and 8 bases had no gene match. From germline, CDR1 is PRHDT and CDR2 FYEKMQ (reference sequence).

As to this clonotype: At one end, the junction sequence differs from germline, possibly due to a read error. The chain has TRBV2 and TRBJ2-3, with D perhaps TRBD2 (6 bases). There are 14 residues in the CDR3. Germline V CDR1 and CDR2: SNHLY, FYNNEI. CDR3 in DNA: TGTGCCAGCAGTGAAGGCGGGATGGTAGATACGCACTATTTT. It translates to CASSEGGMVDTHYF.

This clonotype was seen more than once but under ten times. The chain joins TRBV10-1 to TRBJ2-7; 10 bases line up with TRBD1. CDR1 is WNHNN, CDR2 SYGVQD, per germline (reference sequence). The CDR3 is made up of 15 amino acids. V lost 4 bases and J lost 3; bases outside the gene matches: 6. The chain's CDR3 is CASSGPGTGDYEQYF. CDR3 nucleotides: TGCGCCAGCAGTGGACCGGGGACAGGGGACTACGAGCAGTACTTC.

The table lists this clonotype with a few counts. The CDR3: CASSYSATGIRQPQHF. The DNA of the CDR3 is TGTGCCAGCAGTTACTCGGCGACAGGGATTCGTCAGCCCCAGCATTTT. The V and J genes are TRBV6-5 and TRBJ1-5; 7 bases line up with TRBD1. CDR1 is MNHEY and CDR2 is SVGAGI in the germline V gene. The CDR3 spans 16 residues. The junction had 8 bases not matched to a gene; V was cut back by 0 bases and J by 6 bases.